A selection of T cell receptor beta chains follows, all from one sample in a study of blood T cell repertoires in COVID-19. TCRdb's table, derived via immunoSEQ multiplex PCR, lists solely in-frame clones and lacks some. This table has approximately 170,000 clones, around nine tenths appearing once. The specimen sequenced was peripheral blood. The receptors shown here come from a man younger than 30 with active or convalescent COVID-19. CDR3s include the opening cysteine and the closing phenylalanine or tryptophan. Each record gives: V gene, clone size, J gene, CDR3 protein. Not all rows give a size; the values are once, few, many and, for expanded clones, a class.

v_gene: TRBV7-9; abundance: -; j_gene: TRBJ1-3; CDR3aa: CASFNPEDTIYF
v_gene: TRBV5-1; abundance: -; j_gene: TRBJ1-1; CDR3aa: CASSVSQGLVAFF
v_gene: TRBV11-2; abundance: -; j_gene: TRBJ1-5; CDR3aa: CASSLDGGSGNQPQHF
v_gene: TRBV5-6; abundance: -; j_gene: TRBJ1-1; CDR3aa: CASSFGTEAFF
v_gene: TRBV4-1; abundance: -; j_gene: TRBJ2-5; CDR3aa: CASSQRQNQETQYF
v_gene: TRBV15; abundance: -; j_gene: TRBJ1-3; CDR3aa: CATSSFGEAGNTIYF
v_gene: TRBV18; abundance: -; j_gene: TRBJ2-1; CDR3aa: CASSTGTPTGNEQFF
v_gene: TRBV13; abundance: once; j_gene: TRBJ2-3; CDR3aa: CASSLEGTPTDTQYF
v_gene: TRBV7-8; abundance: once; j_gene: TRBJ1-5; CDR3aa: CASSLAGGIQPQHF
v_gene: TRBV5-1; abundance: once; j_gene: TRBJ2-7; CDR3aa: CASSFTGASYEQYF
v_gene: TRBV5-5; abundance: once; j_gene: TRBJ1-1; CDR3aa: CASSESGSTEAFF
v_gene: TRBV4-3; abundance: -; j_gene: TRBJ2-1; CDR3aa: CASSQDGTSGRYEQFF
v_gene: TRBV20-1; abundance: once; j_gene: TRBJ1-1; CDR3aa: CSARATGAAFF
v_gene: TRBV30; abundance: -; j_gene: TRBJ2-7; CDR3aa: CAWSASPPADEQYF
v_gene: TRBV24-1; abundance: -; j_gene: TRBJ1-1; CDR3aa: CATSDSGQGSTEAFF
v_gene: TRBV19; abundance: -; j_gene: TRBJ1-5; CDR3aa: CASSLGGGGNQPQHF
v_gene: TRBV18; abundance: -; j_gene: TRBJ1-1; CDR3aa: CASSPPGQLVNTEAFF
v_gene: TRBV4-2; abundance: -; j_gene: TRBJ1-2; CDR3aa: CASSHGSSQGAYYGYTF
v_gene: TRBV5-5; abundance: few; j_gene: TRBJ2-5; CDR3aa: CASSFNVGAETQYF
v_gene: TRBV11-3; abundance: -; j_gene: TRBJ2-7; CDR3aa: CASSQRSGTSGESSYEQYF
v_gene: TRBV2; abundance: -; j_gene: TRBJ2-5; CDR3aa: CASSFTSAEETQYF
v_gene: TRBV6-5; abundance: -; j_gene: TRBJ2-3; CDR3aa: CASRRGTARADTQYF
v_gene: TRBV12-3/TRBV12-4; abundance: -; j_gene: TRBJ2-4; CDR3aa: CASSFGEIVIQYF
v_gene: TRBV6-6; abundance: -; j_gene: TRBJ1-1; CDR3aa: CASSRVGMNTEAFF
v_gene: TRBV18; abundance: -; j_gene: TRBJ2-7; CDR3aa: CASSPGTGAYEQYF
v_gene: TRBV5-4; abundance: -; j_gene: TRBJ2-7; CDR3aa: CASSLKGGYEQYF
v_gene: TRBV11-2; abundance: -; j_gene: TRBJ2-1; CDR3aa: CASSLDPTRVINEQFF
v_gene: TRBV4-2; abundance: few; j_gene: TRBJ1-6; CDR3aa: CASSQDVGGQGRENSPLHF
v_gene: TRBV9; abundance: -; j_gene: TRBJ2-5; CDR3aa: CASSVETGLETQYF
v_gene: TRBV2; abundance: -; j_gene: TRBJ1-2; CDR3aa: CASRGEGQTTYGYTF
v_gene: TRBV29-1; abundance: -; j_gene: TRBJ2-7; CDR3aa: CSGAGVSSYEQYF
v_gene: TRBV27; abundance: -; j_gene: TRBJ2-3; CDR3aa: CASSSTEFTDTQYF
v_gene: TRBV24-1; abundance: -; j_gene: TRBJ2-3; CDR3aa: CATETASTDTQYF
v_gene: TRBV11-2; abundance: -; j_gene: TRBJ2-3; CDR3aa: CASSLAGTDTQYF
v_gene: TRBV5-4; abundance: -; j_gene: TRBJ2-1; CDR3aa: CASRTTGVNLDEQFF
v_gene: TRBV5-4; abundance: -; j_gene: TRBJ2-6; CDR3aa: CATEGGVSGANVLTF
v_gene: TRBV7-9; abundance: -; j_gene: TRBJ1-2; CDR3aa: CASSLAAGGYYGYTF
v_gene: TRBV14; abundance: -; j_gene: TRBJ1-1; CDR3aa: CASSQVLQGKAFF
v_gene: TRBV24-1; abundance: -; j_gene: TRBJ1-2; CDR3aa: CATSGTSSVPNYGYTF
v_gene: TRBV5-6; abundance: -; j_gene: TRBJ1-1; CDR3aa: CASSLVGRENTEAFF
v_gene: TRBV5-6; abundance: -; j_gene: TRBJ2-1; CDR3aa: CASSYSGNSYNEQFF
v_gene: TRBV7-3; abundance: -; j_gene: TRBJ2-3; CDR3aa: CASSLLAGITDTQYF
v_gene: TRBV4-1; abundance: -; j_gene: TRBJ1-3; CDR3aa: CASSHTLSSLLLSSGNTIYF
v_gene: TRBV7-2; abundance: -; j_gene: TRBJ2-1; CDR3aa: CASSPSRARGGDEQFF
v_gene: TRBV6-5; abundance: -; j_gene: TRBJ1-1; CDR3aa: CASSYSWTEENTEAFF
v_gene: TRBV3-1/TRBV3-2; abundance: -; j_gene: TRBJ1-2; CDR3aa: CASSRRAVDYGYTF
v_gene: TRBV19; abundance: few; j_gene: TRBJ1-1; CDR3aa: CASSIDRGSTIWNTEAFF
v_gene: TRBV18; abundance: -; j_gene: TRBJ2-5; CDR3aa: CASSPSGKETQYF
v_gene: TRBV5-6; abundance: -; j_gene: TRBJ2-5; CDR3aa: CASSLRRGSGLSQETQYF
v_gene: TRBV2; abundance: -; j_gene: TRBJ1-1; CDR3aa: CASSTGIEAFF
v_gene: TRBV5-1; abundance: -; j_gene: TRBJ2-1; CDR3aa: CASSPGTSVNNEQFF
v_gene: TRBV5-1; abundance: -; j_gene: TRBJ2-1; CDR3aa: CASSRTSGSYNEQFF
v_gene: TRBV24-1; abundance: once; j_gene: TRBJ2-1; CDR3aa: CATSDPAGPPNEQFF
v_gene: TRBV9; abundance: -; j_gene: TRBJ1-2; CDR3aa: CASSVESGRGYGYTF